This TCR beta chain was recovered during a study of post-analysis software for immune sequencing data. Study as a whole: The cohort encompassed relapsing-remitting, secondary progressive and progressive-relapsing multiple sclerosis disease courses. Study-wide findings and caveats: Strong co-clustering by F measure linked samples that shared a preparation batch. Controls showed lower frequencies than patients for five TRBV segments, and TRBV5-6, TRBV5-1 and TRBV20-1 were among these. Normalized Chao1 diversity was significantly lower in multiple sclerosis patients than in controls.

CDR3 size: 17 residues. V was clipped by 5 bases and J by 0 bases, with 17 bases between them. The germline CDR1 and CDR2 sequences are SEHNR and FQNEAQ (reference sequence). Unique molecular identifiers were built into the TCR beta cDNA libraries. Roughly 0.5 million cDNA molecules were obtained from roughly 0.93 to 9.6 million T cells. TCRdb reanalysed the PCR reads using MiXCR and keeps one entry per CDR3 protein. Here the sample spans 400,000 to 500,000 distinct CDR3 sequences, roughly 38% being singletons. On this clonotype itself: Antigen specificity is unknown.

Sequenced sample: blood. This receptor was identified in a girl aged 2-10 years with multiple sclerosis. V gene TRBV7-9 combines with J gene TRBJ2-1, with D possibly TRBD2 on 6 matching bases. CDR3 sequence (DNA): TGTGCCAGCAGCCTAACGATGTCCGGGGGCTCCTACAATGAGCAGTTCTTC. This gives the protein CASSLTMSGGSYNEQFF.